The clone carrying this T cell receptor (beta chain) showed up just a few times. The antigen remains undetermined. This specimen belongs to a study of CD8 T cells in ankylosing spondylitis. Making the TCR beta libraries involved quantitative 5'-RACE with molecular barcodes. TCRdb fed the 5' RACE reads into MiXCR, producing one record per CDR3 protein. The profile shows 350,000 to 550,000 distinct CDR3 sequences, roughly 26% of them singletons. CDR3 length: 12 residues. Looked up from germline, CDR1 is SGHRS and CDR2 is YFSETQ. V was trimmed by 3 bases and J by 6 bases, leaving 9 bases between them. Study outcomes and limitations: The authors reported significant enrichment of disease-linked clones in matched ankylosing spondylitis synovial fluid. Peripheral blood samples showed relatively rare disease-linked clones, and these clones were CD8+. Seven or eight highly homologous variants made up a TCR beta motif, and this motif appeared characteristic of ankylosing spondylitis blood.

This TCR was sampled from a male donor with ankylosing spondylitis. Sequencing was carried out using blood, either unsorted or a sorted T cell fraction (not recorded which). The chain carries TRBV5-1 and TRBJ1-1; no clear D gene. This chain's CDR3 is CASSSDRAEAFF. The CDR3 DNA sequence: TGCGCCAGCAGCTCTGACCGGGCTGAAGCTTTCTTT.